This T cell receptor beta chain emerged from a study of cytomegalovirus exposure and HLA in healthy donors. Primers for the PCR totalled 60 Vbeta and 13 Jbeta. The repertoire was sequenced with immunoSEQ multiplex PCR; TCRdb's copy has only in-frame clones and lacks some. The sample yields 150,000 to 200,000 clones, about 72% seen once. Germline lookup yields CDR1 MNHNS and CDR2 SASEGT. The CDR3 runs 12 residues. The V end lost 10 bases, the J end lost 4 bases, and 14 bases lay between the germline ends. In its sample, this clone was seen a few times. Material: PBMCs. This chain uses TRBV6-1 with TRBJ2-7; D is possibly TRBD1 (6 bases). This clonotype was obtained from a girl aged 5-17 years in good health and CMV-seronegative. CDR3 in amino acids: CATEGDGYEQYF. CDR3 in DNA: TGTGCCACCGAGGGGGACGGATACGAGCAGTACTTC.